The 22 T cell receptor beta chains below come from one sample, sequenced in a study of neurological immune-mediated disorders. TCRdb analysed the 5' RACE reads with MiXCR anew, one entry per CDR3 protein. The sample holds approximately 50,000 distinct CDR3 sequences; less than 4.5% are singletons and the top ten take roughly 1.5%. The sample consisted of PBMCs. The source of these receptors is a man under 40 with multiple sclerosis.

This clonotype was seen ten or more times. This CDR3 is CAISERTGLGAGGYTF. DNA for the CDR3: TGTGCCATCAGCGAGAGAACCGGACTAGGGGCGGGAGGCTACACCTTC. This chain joins TRBV10-3 and TRBJ1-2; D is possibly TRBD1 (5 bases). Germline V CDR1 and CDR2: ENHRY, SYGVKD. This CDR3 spans 16 amino acids. Deletions cut 6 bases from V and 8 bases from J, with 25 bases between.

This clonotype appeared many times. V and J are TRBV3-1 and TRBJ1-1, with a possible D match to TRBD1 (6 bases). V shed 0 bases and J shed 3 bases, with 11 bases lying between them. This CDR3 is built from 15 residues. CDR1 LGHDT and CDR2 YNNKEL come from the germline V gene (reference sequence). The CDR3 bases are TGTGCCAGCAGCCAAGAGCGGGGGGCGTACACTGAAGCTTTCTTT. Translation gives CASSQERGAYTEAFF.

This CDR3 reads CASRYGTDTGELFF. The CDR3 DNA reads as TGTGCCAGCAGGTATGGGACGGACACCGGGGAGCTGTTTTTT. This chain connects TRBV12-3 or TRBV12-4 to TRBJ2-2, with D perhaps given as TRBD1 or TRBD2 (5 bases each). The CDR3 spans 14 residues. V gave up 6 bases and J gave up 3 bases, with 11 bases separating them.

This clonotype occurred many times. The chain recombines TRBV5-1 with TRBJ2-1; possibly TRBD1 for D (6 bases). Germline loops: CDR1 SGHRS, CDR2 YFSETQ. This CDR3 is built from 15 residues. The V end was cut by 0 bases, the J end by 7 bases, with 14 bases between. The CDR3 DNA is TGCGCCAGCAGCTTGGATCCCTTCAGGGGTAATGAGCAGTTCTTC. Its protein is CASSLDPFRGNEQFF.

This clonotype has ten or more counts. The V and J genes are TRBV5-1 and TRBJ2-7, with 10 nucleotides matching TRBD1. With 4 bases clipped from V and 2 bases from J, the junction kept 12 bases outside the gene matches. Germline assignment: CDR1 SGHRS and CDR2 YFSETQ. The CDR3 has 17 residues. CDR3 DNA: TGCGCCAGCAGCCGTCGGACAGGGGGTTTAGATACCTACGAGCAGTACTTC. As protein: CASSRRTGGLDTYEQYF.

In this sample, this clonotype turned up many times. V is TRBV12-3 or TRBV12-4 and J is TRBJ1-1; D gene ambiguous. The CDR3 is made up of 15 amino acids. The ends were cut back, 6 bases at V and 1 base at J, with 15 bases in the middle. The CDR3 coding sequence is TGTGCCAGCAGACCAAACAAGGCCAGGAACACTGAAGCTTTCTTT. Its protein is CASRPNKARNTEAFF.

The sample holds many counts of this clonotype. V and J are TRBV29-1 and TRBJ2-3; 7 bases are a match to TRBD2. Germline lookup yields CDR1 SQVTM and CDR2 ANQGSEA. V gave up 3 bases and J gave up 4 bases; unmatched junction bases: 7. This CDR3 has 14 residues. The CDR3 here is CSVDREGTSDTQYF. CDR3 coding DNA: TGCAGCGTTGACAGGGAGGGAACGTCAGATACGCAGTATTTT.

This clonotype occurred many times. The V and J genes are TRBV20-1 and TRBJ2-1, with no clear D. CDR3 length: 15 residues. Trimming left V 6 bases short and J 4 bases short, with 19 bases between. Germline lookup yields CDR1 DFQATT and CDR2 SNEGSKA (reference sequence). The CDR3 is CSASPTRRSYNEQFF. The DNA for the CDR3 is TGCAGTGCGAGTCCCACCAGGCGGTCTTACAATGAGCAGTTCTTC.

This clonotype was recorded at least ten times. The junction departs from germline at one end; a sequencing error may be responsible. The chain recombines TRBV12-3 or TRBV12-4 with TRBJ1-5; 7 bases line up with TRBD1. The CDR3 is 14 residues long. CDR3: CASRTQGPSQPQNF. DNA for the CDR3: TGTGCCAGCAGAACACAGGGGCCCAGTCAGCCCCAGAATTTT.

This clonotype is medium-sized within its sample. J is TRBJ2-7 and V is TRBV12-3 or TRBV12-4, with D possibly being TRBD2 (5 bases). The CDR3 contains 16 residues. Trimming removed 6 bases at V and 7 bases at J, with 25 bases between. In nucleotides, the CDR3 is TGTGCCAGCAGACGCGATGGACTGGAAGCGGTGGGAGAGCAGTACTTC. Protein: CASRRDGLEAVGEQYF.

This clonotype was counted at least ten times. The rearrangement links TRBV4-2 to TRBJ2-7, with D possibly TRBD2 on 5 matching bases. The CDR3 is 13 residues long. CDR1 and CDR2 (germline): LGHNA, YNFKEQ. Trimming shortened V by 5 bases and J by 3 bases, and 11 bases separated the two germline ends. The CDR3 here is CASSDQRNYEQYF. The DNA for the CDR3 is TGTGCCAGCAGCGACCAGCGGAACTACGAGCAGTACTTC.

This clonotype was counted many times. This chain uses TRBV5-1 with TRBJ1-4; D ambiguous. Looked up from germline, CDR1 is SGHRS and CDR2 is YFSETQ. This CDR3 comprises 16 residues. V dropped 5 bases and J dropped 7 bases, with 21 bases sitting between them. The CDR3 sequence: CASRRESWTDGEKLFF. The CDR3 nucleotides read TGCGCCAGCAGGCGTGAGAGCTGGACCGACGGTGAAAAACTGTTTTTT.

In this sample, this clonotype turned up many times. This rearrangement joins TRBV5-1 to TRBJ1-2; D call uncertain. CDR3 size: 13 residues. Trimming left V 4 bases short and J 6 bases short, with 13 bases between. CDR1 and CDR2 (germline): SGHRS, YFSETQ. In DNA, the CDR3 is TGCGCCAGCAGCGCGGGCACCTCCGATGGCTACACCTTC. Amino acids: CASSAGTSDGYTF.

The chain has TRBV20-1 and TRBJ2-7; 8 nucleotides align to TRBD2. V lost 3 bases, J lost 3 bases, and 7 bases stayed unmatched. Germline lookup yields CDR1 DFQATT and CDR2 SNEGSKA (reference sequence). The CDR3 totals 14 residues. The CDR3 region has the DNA TGCAGTGCTAGTTCAAAGCGGGGGTTCTACGAGCAGTACTTC. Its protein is CSASSKRGFYEQYF.

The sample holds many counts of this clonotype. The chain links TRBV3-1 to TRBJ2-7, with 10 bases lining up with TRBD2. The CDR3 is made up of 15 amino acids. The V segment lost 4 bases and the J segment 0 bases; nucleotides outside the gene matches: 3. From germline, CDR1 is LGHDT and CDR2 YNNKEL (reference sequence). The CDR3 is CASSRGLAVSYEQYF. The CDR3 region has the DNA TGTGCCAGCAGCCGTGGACTAGCGGTCTCCTACGAGCAGTACTTC.

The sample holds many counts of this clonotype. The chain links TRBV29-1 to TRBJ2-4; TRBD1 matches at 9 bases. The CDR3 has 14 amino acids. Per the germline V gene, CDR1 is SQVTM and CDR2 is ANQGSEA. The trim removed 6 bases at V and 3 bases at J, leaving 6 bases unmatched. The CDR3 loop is CSVFDRGGKNIQYF. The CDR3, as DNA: TGCAGCGTCTTCGACAGGGGGGGCAAAAACATTCAGTACTTC.

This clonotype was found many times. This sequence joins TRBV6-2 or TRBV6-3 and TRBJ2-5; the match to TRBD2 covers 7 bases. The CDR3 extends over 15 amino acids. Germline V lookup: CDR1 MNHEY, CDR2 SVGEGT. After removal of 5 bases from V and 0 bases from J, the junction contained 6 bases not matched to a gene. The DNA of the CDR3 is TGTGCCAGCAGTCCCGGCGCGGGGGACCAAGAGACCCAGTACTTC. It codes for CASSPGAGDQETQYF.

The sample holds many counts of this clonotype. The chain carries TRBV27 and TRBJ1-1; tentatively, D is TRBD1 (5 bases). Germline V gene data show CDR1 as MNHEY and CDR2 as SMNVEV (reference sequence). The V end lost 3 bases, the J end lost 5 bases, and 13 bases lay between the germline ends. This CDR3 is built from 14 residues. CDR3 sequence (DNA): TGTGCCAGCAGTTTGGGGGGGAGGGGTACTGAAGCTTTCTTT. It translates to CASSLGGRGTEAFF.

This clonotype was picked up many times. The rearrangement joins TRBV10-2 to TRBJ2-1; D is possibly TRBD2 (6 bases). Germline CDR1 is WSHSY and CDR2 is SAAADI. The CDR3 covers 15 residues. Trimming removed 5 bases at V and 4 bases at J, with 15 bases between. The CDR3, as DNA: TGCGCCAGCAGTTCCTTAGCGGCTTATTACAATGAGCAGTTCTTC. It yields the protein CASSSLAAYYNEQFF.

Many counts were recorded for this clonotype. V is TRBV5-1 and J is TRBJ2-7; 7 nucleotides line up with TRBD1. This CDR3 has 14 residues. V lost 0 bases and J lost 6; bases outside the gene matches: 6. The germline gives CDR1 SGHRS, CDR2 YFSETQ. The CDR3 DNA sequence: TGCGCCAGCAGCTTGGAGGGGGCTAGTAGCGAGCAGTACTTC. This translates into CASSLEGASSEQYF.

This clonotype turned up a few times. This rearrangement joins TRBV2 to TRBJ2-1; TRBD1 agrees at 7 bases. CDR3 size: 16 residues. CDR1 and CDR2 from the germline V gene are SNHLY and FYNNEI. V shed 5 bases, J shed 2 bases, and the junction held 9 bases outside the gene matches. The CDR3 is CASSRGGTVAYNEQFF. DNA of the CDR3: TGTGCCAGCAGTCGTGGTGGGACAGTAGCCTACAATGAGCAGTTCTTC.

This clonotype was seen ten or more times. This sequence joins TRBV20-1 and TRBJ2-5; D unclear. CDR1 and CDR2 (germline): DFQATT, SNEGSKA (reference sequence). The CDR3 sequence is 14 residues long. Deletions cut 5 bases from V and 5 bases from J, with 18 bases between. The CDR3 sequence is CSASDPLRRETQYF. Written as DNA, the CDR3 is TGCAGTGCTTCGGACCCCCTGAGGCGCGAGACCCAGTACTTC.